The 7 T cell receptor beta chains below all came from one sample that was sequenced in a study of CD8 T cells in Susac syndrome. cDNA came from around 0.5 to 1 ug RNA primed by random hexamers. TCRdb independently ran MiXCR on the immunoSEQ multiplex PCR reads; one entry per CDR3 protein. The sample records tens of thousands of distinct CDR3 sequences, under 95% being singletons. Sequences were obtained from CD8+ T cells from PBMCs. Source of these receptors: a human donor in good health.

This rearrangement joins TRBV28 to TRBJ2-7; D may be TRBD2 (5 bases). From germline, CDR1 is MDHEN and CDR2 SYDVKM. Between the trimmed V and J ends, which lost 8 bases and 4 bases, there was a span of 21 bases. There are 15 residues in the CDR3. The CDR3 DNA is TGTGCCAGCGGGCCTTTCTTGGGCGGGCTATACGAGCAGTACTTC. Translated, it gives CASGPFLGGLYEQYF.

The V and J genes are TRBV9 and TRBJ2-1; tentative D call: TRBD2 (6 bases). Between the trimmed V and J ends, which lost 4 bases and 9 bases, there was a span of 17 bases. The CDR3 totals 14 residues. Germline lookup yields CDR1 SGDLS and CDR2 YYNGEE. The CDR3 DNA reads TGTGCCAGCAGCCCTGGGGGAGCGGGCCTTGAGCAGTTCTTC. Translating it yields CASSPGGAGLEQFF. The entire variable domain, with the rest obtained from reference TRBV9 and TRBJ2-1, is as follows: DSGVTQTPKHLITATGQRVTLRCSPRSGDLSVYWYQQSLDQGLQFLIQYYNGEERAKGNILERFSAQQFPDLHSELNLSSLELGDSALYFCASSPGGAGLEQFFGPGTRLTVL.

The V and J genes are TRBV13 and TRBJ2-1, with 7 positions matching TRBD2. The length of the CDR3 is 17 residues. V lost 3 bases to trimming and J lost 0 bases; unmatched junction nucleotides: 8. CDR1 is PRHDT, CDR2 FYEKMQ, per germline (reference sequence). In nucleotides, the CDR3 is TGTGCCAGCAGCTTTGGCCTAGCGGTTGGCTCCTACAATGAGCAGTTCTTC. Translation gives CASSFGLAVGSYNEQFF. The full variable domain, rest sourced from reference TRBV13 and TRBJ2-1, is AAGVIQSPRHLIKEKRETATLKCYPIPRHDTVYWYQQGPGQDPQFLISFYEKMQSDKGSIPDRFSAQQFSDYHSELNMSSLELGDSALYFCASSFGLAVGSYNEQFFGPGTRLTVL.

The chain carries TRBV7-9 and TRBJ2-5; the D is unclear. CDR1 and CDR2 from the germline V gene are SEHNR and FQNEAQ (reference sequence). V gave up 8 bases and J gave up 1 base, with 2 bases separating them. This CDR3 spans 10 amino acids. In DNA, the CDR3 is TGTGCCAGCGGCCAAGAGACCCAGTACTTC. Its translation is CASGQETQYF.

The V gene is TRBV9, the J gene TRBJ2-2; D not certain. The germline gives CDR1 SGDLS, CDR2 YYNGEE. The CDR3 has 12 amino acids. The V gene lost 0 bases and the J gene lost 5 bases, with 2 bases spanning the gap. The CDR3 loop reads CASSVDTGELFF. The CDR3 DNA is TGTGCCAGCAGCGTAGATACCGGGGAGCTGTTTTTT.

The chain carries TRBV20-1 and TRBJ2-7; D unresolved. V was pared by 4 bases and J by 0 bases, with 10 bases between. This CDR3 spans 13 amino acids. In germline, CDR1 is DFQATT, CDR2 SNEGSKA (reference sequence). The CDR3 region is CSAKGLSSYEQYF. In DNA, the CDR3 is TGCAGTGCTAAAGGGCTATCCTCCTACGAGCAGTACTTC.

The rearrangement uses TRBV7-2 and TRBJ2-7, with 12 bases aligning to TRBD2. Per germline, CDR1 SGHTA and CDR2 FQGNSA. The CDR3 sequence is 16 residues long. The V gene end was trimmed by 4 bases and the J gene end by 5 bases; junction bases not matched to a gene: 9. For the CDR3, the DNA is TGTGCCAGCAGCTCAATCCGACTAGCGGGAGAGCACGAGCAGTACTTC. This codes for CASSSIRLAGEHEQYF.